This T cell receptor (beta chain) comes out of a study of blood T cell repertoires in COVID-19 (TCRdb year 2020). Study-level background: Samples covering the acute and convalescent phases of COVID-19 were provided by collaborators in the United States, Italy and Spain. The material from the prospective study consisted of cDNA or gDNA derived from T cells, B-cell-depleted T cells, or PBMCs. The dataset comprised deeply sampled blood TCRbeta repertoires from subjects exposed to, actively infected with, or recovered from COVID-19. The repertoires were released in a freely available public database intended as a resource for research on the immune response to SARS-CoV-2. The samples were drawn from the first 160 participants of the ongoing ImmuneRACE study and from roughly 1,300 subjects provided by 6 global collaborators. Sample metadata almost always included a de-identified subject ID, COVID-19 status, age in years and sex. HLA class I and class II types, where available, came from metadata supplied by the sample provider rather than from assay-based typing. The research as a whole found: The amount of clinical and demographic metadata varied by source and participant and was provided uncurated.

TCRbeta CDR3 regions were amplified from genomic DNA by means of the immunoSEQ Assay, a bias-controlled multiplex PCR. Per the authors' processing: Within the assay, amplification of reference gene primers was used to estimate how many nucleated cells each sample contained. To quantify the absolute abundance of each unique TCRbeta CDR3 rearrangement, sequence reads were collapsed and filtered. Productive Simpson clonality was computed per sample as the square root of Simpson's diversity index over productive rearrangements. What TCRdb holds here is the immuneACCESS table cut down to in-frame rearrangements. Part of the clones is not present; checked against another copy, under half of the missing clones reflect an unresolved V gene, and the others are unexplained. V and J calls plus clone size are reproduced from that table; the DNA served to infer D and trimming. For this sample the table gives about 90,000 clones, of which around 90% were detected only once. About 3.3% of the sample is taken by the ten largest.

Whole blood was collected in K2EDTA tubes by collaborating institutions according to the institutions' own protocols. Collaborator samples were shipped for TCRbeta analysis as frozen whole blood, isolated PBMCs, or DNA extracted from either sample type. Concerning this clone itself: Its antigen remains unidentified. It has no much larger one-base neighbor in the sample; base qualities were not kept.

The specimen sequenced was peripheral blood. This receptor was taken from a woman aged 70-85 years with acute or convalescent COVID-19.

For the CDR3, the sequence is CASSKGQGLTNEKLFF. The DNA sequence is as follows: TGTGCCAGCAGCAAGGGACAGGGGTTGACTAATGAAAAACTGTTTTTT. This receptor chain uses TRBV5-4 and TRBJ1-4; the central 10 bases match TRBD1. Clipping removes 4 bases from V and 2 bases from J, with 5 as the unmatched junction base count. As encoded in the germline V gene (reference sequence), CDR1 is SGHNT while CDR2 is YYREEE. Measured from the cysteine to the phenylalanine, the CDR3 is 16 residues long. CDR3 DNA is the only sequence kept; it has 48 bases, read in frame from the first base. The entire variable domain, with the stretches around the CDR3 drawn from the reference TRBV5-4 and TRBJ1-4 proteins, is ETGVTQSPTHLIKTRGQQVTLRCSSQSGHNTVSWYQQALGQGPQFIFQYYREEENGRGNFPPRFSGLQFPNYSSELNVNALELDDSALYLCASSKGQGLTNEKLFFGSGTQLSVL.